These 7 T cell receptor beta chains were all obtained from the same sample, sequenced in a study of Ad26.COV2.S vaccination and SARS-CoV-2 variants (dated by TCRdb to the early 2020s). The intended sense of this specimen's treatment or condition label: 19 received Ad26.COV2.S at low or high dose, single or two shots; 5 received placebo; per-sample allocation not given. Repertoires of vaccine and placebo recipients were sequenced from samples collected on day 63 after the first injection. The receptor library was made with the immunoSEQ multiplex PCR assay. TCRdb holds this immuneACCESS table with in-frame rearrangements only. Some clones are missing; in checked studies, unresolved V genes explain under half, and the rest has no known cause. In all, the sample holds a few hundred thousand clones, and 88% of those were seen once. 3.5% to 4% of the sample lies in the top ten. This specimen was peripheral blood, taken in a trial of Ad26.COV2.S vaccine versus placebo. These receptors were obtained from a person aged 18-65 years who received the Ad26.COV2.S COVID-19 vaccine or a placebo.

This clone was detected once. CDR3 region: CASTSLGQGKGEQFF. The CDR3 nucleotides are TGTGCCAGCACCTCCCTGGGGCAGGGGAAGGGTGAGCAGTTCTTC. V gene TRBV27 combines with J gene TRBJ2-1, with D tentatively TRBD1 (6 bases). The CDR3 is made up of 15 amino acids. Trimming took 7 bases from V and 9 from J, leaving 22 bases between them. CDR1 and CDR2 from the germline V gene are MNHEY and SMNVEV (reference sequence).

V is TRBV7-3 and J is TRBJ2-2, with TRBD1 matching 7 bases. Trimming took 2 bases from V and 4 from J; bases not matched to a gene: 4. The CDR3 sequence is 15 residues long. Per the germline V gene, CDR1 is SGHTA and CDR2 is FQGTGA. This CDR3 reads CASSLPSGGTGELFF. The CDR3 DNA is TGTGCCAGCAGCTTACCGTCAGGGGGCACCGGGGAGCTGTTTTTT.

The chain has TRBV6-5 and TRBJ1-1, with D tentatively TRBD1 (5 bases). V lost 6 bases and J lost 5, with 10 bases in between. Per the germline V gene, CDR1 is MNHEY and CDR2 is SVGAGI. The CDR3 covers 12 residues. CDR3 protein: CASRGGNTEAFF. The CDR3 DNA reads as TGTGCCAGCAGGGGGGGGAATACTGAAGCTTTCTTT.

The rearrangement joins TRBV19 to TRBJ2-5; D possibly corresponds to TRBD1 (5 bases). The germline V gene has CDR1 LNHDA and CDR2 SQIVND (reference sequence). The length of the CDR3 is 13 residues. V gave up 3 bases and J gave up 5 bases, with 10 bases separating them. The CDR3: CASSIRGRETQYF. CDR3 in DNA: TGTGCCAGTAGTATTAGGGGTCGTGAGACCCAGTACTTC.

As for this clone: Other DNA variants within this sample encode the same CDR3. The rearrangement joins TRBV3-1 (or the pseudogene TRBV3-2) to TRBJ1-2; 7 nucleotides agree with TRBD1. The CDR3 is made up of 13 amino acids. Germline V gives CDR1 LGHDT, CDR2 YNNKEL (reference sequence). The junction had 4 bases not matched to a gene; V was cut back by 4 bases and J by 5 bases. CDR3 amino acids: CASSPGTAYGYTF. The DNA for the CDR3 is TGTGCCAGCAGCCCCGGGACAGCATATGGCTACACCTTC.

V usage is TRBV4-1 and J usage is TRBJ1-1; no clear D. CDR3 size: 14 residues. V was shortened by 1 base and J by 1 base, with 7 bases between the two germline ends. CDR1 is MGHRA, CDR2 YSYEKL, per germline. CDR3 residues: CASSQGAGNTEAFF. CDR3 bases: TGCGCCAGCAGCCAAGGTGCGGGGAACACTGAAGCTTTCTTT.

The chain carries TRBV10-1 and TRBJ2-5; perhaps TRBD1 as D (6 bases). CDR3 length equals 15 residues. In germline, CDR1 is WNHNN, CDR2 SYGVQD (reference sequence). Trimming removed 4 bases at V and 4 bases at J, with 16 bases between. CDR3 DNA sequence: TGCGCCAGCAGTGGAACAGGGTCCGGGGTAGAGACCCAGTACTTC. Amino acids: CASSGTGSGVETQYF.